Judged by abundance, the clone carrying this TCR beta chain is medium-sized (0.01 to 0.1%). Its target is not known. These data originate in a study of glioma-infiltrating T cells. Study-wide points: Only very few CDR3 sequences appeared in both tissue and blood. Gliomas, especially low-grade, showed above-expected tissue-blood divergence; non-neoplastic patients showed below.

Amplification of TCR alpha and beta CDR3 regions from RNA used iRepertoire nested multiplex PCR. Tissue mRNA or PBMC total RNA, 100-400 ng, went into one-step reverse transcription and amplification. In TCRdb, the multiplex PCR reads were re-called with MiXCR into one record per CDR3 protein. This table holds about 20,000 distinct CDR3 sequences, roughly 25% found once. Trimming took 8 bases from V and 9 from J, leaving 14 bases between them. CDR1 MDHEN and CDR2 SYDVKM come from the germline V gene. The CDR3 is 12 residues long. The receptor's source is a human donor with low-grade glioma or glioblastoma, undergoing nonglioma brain surgery, or in good health (not recorded which). The material sequenced was glioma tissue, nonneoplastic brain tissue, or PBMCs (not recorded which). The gene calls are TRBV28 and TRBJ1-5; D is undetermined. The CDR3 spells CASANPRGPQHF. The CDR3 bases are TGTGCCAGCGCAAACCCCCGGGGGCCCCAGCATTTT.